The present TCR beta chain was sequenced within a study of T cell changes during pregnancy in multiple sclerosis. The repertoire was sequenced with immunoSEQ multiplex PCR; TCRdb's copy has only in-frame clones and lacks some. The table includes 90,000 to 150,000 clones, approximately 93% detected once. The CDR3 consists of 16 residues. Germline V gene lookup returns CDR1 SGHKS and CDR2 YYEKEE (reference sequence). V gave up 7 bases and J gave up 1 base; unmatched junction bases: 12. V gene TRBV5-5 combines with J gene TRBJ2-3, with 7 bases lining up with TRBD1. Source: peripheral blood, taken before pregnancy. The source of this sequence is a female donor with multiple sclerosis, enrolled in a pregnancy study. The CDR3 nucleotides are TGTGCCAGCGCCAACGGGGTAGGACAGGGCACAGATACGCAGTATTTT. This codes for CASANGVGQGTDTQYF.